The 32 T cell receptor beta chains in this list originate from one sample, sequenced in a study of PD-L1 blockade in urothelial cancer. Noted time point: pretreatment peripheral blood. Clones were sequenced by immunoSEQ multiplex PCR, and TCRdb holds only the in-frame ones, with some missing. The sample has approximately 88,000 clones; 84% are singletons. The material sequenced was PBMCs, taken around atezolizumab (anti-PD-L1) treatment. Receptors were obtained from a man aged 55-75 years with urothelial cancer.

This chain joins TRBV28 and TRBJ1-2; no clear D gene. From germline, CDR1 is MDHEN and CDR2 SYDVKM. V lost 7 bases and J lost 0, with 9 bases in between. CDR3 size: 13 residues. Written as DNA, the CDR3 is TGTGCCAGCACCTCCGGTGCTAACTATGGCTACACCTTC. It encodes CASTSGANYGYTF.

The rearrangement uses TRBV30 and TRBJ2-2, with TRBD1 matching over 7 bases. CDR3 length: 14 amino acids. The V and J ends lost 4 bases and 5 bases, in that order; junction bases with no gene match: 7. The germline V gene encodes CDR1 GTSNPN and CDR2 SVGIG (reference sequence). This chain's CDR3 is CAWIPGGLTGELFF. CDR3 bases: TGTGCCTGGATACCAGGGGGATTGACCGGGGAGCTGTTTTTT. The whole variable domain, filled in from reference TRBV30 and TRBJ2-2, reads SQTIHQWPATLVQPVGSPLSLECTVEGTSNPNLYWYRQAAGRGLQLLFYSVGIGQISSEVPQNLSASRPQDRQFILSSKKLLLSDSGFYLCAWIPGGLTGELFFGEGSRLTVL.

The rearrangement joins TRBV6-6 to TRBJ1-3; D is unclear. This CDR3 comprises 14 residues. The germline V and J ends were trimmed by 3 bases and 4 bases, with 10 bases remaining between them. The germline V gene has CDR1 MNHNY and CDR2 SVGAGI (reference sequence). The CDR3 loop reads CASSYGLSGNTIYF. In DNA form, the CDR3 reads TGTGCCAGCAGTTATGGCCTTTCCGGAAACACCATATATTTT.

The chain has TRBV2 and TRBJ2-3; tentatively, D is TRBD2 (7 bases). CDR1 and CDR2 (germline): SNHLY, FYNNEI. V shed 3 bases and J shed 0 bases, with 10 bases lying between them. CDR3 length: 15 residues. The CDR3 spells CASSDRGASTDTQYF. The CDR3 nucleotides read TGTGCCAGCAGTGACCGGGGGGCGAGCACAGATACGCAGTATTTT.

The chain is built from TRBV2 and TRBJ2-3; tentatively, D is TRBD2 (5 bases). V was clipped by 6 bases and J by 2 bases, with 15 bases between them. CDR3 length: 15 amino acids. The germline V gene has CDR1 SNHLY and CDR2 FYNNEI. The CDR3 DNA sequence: TGTGCCAGCAGCCTAGGGAGCCCCCTCACAGATACGCAGTATTTT. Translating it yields CASSLGSPLTDTQYF. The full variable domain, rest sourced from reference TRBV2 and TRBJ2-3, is EPEVTQTPSHQVTQMGQEVILRCVPISNHLYFYWYRQILGQKVEFLVSFYNNEISEKSEIFDDQFSVERPDGSNFTLKIRSTKLEDSAMYFCASSLGSPLTDTQYFGPGTRLTVL.

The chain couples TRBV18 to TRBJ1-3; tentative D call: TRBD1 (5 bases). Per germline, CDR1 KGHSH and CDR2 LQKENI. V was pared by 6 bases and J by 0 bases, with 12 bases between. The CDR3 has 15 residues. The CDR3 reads CASSLGATSGNTIYF. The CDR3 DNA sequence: TGTGCCAGCTCCCTAGGGGCCACCTCTGGAAACACCATATATTTT.

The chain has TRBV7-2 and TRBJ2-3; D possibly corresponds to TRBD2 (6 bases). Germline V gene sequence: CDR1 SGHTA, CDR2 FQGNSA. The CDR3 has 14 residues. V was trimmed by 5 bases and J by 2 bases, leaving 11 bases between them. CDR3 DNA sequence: TGTGCCAGCAGCCACCGGGACTTCACAGATACGCAGTATTTT. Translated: CASSHRDFTDTQYF.

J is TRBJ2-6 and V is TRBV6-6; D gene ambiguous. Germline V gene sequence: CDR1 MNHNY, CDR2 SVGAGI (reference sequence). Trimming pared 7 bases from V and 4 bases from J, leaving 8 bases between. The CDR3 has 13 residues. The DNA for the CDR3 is TGTGCCAGCACTCCGTCCGGGGCCAACGTCCTGACTTTC. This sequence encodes CASTPSGANVLTF.

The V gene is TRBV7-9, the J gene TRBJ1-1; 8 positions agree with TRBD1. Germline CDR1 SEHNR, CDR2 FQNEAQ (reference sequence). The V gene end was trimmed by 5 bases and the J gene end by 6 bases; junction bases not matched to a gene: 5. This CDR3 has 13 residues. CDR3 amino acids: CASSTGGEPEAFF. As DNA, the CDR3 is TGTGCCAGCAGCACAGGGGGAGAACCTGAAGCTTTCTTT. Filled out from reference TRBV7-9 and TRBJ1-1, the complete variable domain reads DTGVSQNPRHKITKRGQNVTFRCDPISEHNRLYWYRQTLGQGPEFLTYFQNEAQLEKSRLLSDRFSAERPKGSFSTLEIQRTEQGDSAMYLCASSTGGEPEAFFGQGTRLTVV.

The CDR3 sequence: CASSIVTGSGYTF. CDR3 nucleotides: TGTGCCAGTAGTATCGTGACAGGGAGTGGCTACACCTTC. V and J are TRBV19 and TRBJ1-2, with 7 bases lining up with TRBD1. With 3 bases clipped from V and 7 bases from J, the junction kept 5 bases outside the gene matches. CDR3 length: 13 residues. Germline V lookup: CDR1 LNHDA, CDR2 SQIVND (reference sequence).

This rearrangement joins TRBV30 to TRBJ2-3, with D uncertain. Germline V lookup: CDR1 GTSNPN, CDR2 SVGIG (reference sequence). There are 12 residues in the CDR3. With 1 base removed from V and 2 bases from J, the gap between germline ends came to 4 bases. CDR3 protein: CAWSDNTDTQYF. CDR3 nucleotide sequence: TGTGCCTGGAGTGACAACACAGATACGCAGTATTTT.

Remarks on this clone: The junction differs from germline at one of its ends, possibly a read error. CDR3 amino acids: CASSEGQAGGGELFF. As DNA, the CDR3 is TGTGCCAGCAGCGAAGGACAGGCGGGAGGCGGGGAGCTGTTTTTT. The rearrangement uses TRBV6-1 and TRBJ2-2; tentatively, D is TRBD2 (8 bases). The CDR3 loop spans 15 amino acids. Looked up from germline, CDR1 is MNHNS and CDR2 is SASEGT.

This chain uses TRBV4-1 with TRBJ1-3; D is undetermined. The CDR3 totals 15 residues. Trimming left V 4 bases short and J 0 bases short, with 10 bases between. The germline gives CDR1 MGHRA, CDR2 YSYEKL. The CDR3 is CASSPSVSSGNTIYF. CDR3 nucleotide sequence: TGCGCCAGCAGCCCATCAGTATCCTCTGGAAACACCATATATTTT.

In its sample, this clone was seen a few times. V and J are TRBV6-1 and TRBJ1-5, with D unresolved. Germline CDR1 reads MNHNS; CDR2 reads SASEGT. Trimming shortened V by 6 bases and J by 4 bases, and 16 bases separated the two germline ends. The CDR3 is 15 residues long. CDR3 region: CASRDGIYENQPQHF. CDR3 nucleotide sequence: TGTGCCAGCAGGGACGGGATCTATGAAAATCAGCCCCAGCATTTT.

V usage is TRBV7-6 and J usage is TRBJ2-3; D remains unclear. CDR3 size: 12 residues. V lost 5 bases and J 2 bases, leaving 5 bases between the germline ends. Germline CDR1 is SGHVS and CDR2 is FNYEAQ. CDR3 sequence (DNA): TGTGCCAGCAGCCAATTCACAGATACGCAGTATTTT. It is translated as CASSQFTDTQYF.

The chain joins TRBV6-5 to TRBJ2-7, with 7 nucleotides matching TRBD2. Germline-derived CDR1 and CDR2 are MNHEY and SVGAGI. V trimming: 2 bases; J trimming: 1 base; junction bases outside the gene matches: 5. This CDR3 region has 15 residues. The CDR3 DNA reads TGTGCCAGCAGTTACGGCGCTAGCGGATCCTACGAGCAGTACTTC. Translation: CASSYGASGSYEQYF.

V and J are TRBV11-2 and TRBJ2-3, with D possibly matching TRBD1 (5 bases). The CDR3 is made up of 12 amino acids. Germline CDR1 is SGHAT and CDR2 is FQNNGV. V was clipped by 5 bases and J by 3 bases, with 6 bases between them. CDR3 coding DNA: TGTGCCAGCAGCCAGGGAACAGATACGCAGTATTTT. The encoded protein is CASSQGTDTQYF.

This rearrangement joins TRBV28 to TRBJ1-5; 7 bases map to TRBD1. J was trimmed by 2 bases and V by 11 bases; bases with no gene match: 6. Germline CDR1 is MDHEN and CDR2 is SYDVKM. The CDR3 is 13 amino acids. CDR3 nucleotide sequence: TGTGCCGGGGGCAGGGGGGGCAATCAGCCCCAGCATTTT. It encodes CAGGRGGNQPQHF.

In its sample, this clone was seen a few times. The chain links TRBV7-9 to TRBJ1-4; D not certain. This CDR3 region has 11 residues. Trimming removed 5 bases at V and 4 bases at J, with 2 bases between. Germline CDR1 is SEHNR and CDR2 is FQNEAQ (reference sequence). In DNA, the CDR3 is TGTGCCAGCAGCCGTAATGAAAAACTGTTTTTT. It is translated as CASSRNEKLFF. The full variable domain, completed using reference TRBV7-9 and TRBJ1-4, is DTGVSQNPRHKITKRGQNVTFRCDPISEHNRLYWYRQTLGQGPEFLTYFQNEAQLEKSRLLSDRFSAERPKGSFSTLEIQRTEQGDSAMYLCASSRNEKLFFGSGTQLSVL.

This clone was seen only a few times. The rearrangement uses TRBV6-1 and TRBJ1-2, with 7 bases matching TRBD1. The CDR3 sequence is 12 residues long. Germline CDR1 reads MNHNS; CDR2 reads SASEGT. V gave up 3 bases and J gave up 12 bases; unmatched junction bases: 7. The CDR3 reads CASSDRGKRNTF. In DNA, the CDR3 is TGTGCCAGCAGTGACAGGGGGAAGAGGAACACCTTC.

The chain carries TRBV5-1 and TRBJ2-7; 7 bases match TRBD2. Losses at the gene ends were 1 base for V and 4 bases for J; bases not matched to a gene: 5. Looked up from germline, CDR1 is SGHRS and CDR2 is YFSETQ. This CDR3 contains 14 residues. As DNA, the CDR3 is TGCGCCAGCAGCTTGCCCAGCGGGGTGTACGAGCAGTACTTC. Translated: CASSLPSGVYEQYF.

The CDR3 coding sequence is TGTGCCAGTAGTATAGATCCACTCTACGAGCAGTACTTC. Translating it yields CASSIDPLYEQYF. V and J are TRBV19 and TRBJ2-7, with D unclear. V lost 0 bases to trimming and J lost 3 bases, with 6 bases between them. Germline V gene data show CDR1 as LNHDA and CDR2 as SQIVND (reference sequence). The CDR3 has 13 amino acids.

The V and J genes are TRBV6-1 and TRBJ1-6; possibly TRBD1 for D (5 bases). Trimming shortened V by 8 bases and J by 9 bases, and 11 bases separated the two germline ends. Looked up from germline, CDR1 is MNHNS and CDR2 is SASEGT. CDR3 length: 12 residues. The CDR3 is CASWGEISPLHF. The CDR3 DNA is TGTGCCAGCTGGGGCGAAATTTCACCCCTCCACTTT.

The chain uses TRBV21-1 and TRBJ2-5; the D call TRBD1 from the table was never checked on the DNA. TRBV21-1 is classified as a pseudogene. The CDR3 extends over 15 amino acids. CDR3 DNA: TGTGCCAGCAGCAAAGACACGACAGGGGGGGAGACCCAGTACTTC. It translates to CASSKDTTGGETQYF.

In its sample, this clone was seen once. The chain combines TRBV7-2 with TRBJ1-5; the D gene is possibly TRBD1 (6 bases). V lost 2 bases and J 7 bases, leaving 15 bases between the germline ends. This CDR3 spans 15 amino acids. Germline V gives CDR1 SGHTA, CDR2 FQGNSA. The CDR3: CASSLIAGEGQPQHF. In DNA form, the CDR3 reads TGTGCCAGCAGCTTAATCGCAGGGGAAGGGCAGCCCCAGCATTTT.

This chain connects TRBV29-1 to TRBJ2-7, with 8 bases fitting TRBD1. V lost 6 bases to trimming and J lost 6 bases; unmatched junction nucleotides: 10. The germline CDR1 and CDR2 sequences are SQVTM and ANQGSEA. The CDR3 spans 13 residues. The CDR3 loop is CSVGNLQGGEQYF. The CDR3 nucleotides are TGCAGCGTCGGAAACCTACAGGGGGGCGAGCAGTACTTC.

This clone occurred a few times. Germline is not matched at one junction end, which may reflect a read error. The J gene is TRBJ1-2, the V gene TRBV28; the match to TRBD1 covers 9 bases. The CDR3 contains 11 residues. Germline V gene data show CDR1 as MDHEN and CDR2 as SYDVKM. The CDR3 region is CASTARQGVFF. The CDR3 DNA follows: TGTGCCAGCACCGCTCGACAGGGGGTCTTCTTC.

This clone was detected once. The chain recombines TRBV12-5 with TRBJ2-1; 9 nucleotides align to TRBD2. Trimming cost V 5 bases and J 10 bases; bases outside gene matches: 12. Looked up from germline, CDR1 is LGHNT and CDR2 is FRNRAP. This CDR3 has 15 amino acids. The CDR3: CASGPGLARTTEQFF. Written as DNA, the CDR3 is TGTGCTAGTGGTCCCGGACTAGCGAGAACGACGGAGCAGTTCTTC.

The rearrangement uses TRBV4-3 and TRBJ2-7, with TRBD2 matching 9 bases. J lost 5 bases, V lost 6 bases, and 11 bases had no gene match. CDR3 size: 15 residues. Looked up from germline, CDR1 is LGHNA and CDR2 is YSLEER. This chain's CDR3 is CASSNSGSFPHEQYF. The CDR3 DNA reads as TGCGCCAGCAGTAATAGCGGGAGTTTTCCCCACGAGCAGTACTTC.

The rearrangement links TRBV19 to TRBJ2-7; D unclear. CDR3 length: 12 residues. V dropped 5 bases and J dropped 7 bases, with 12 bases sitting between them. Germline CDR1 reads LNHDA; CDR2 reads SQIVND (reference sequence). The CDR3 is CASSVLGSEQYF. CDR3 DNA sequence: TGTGCCAGTAGTGTCCTCGGGTCGGAGCAGTACTTC.

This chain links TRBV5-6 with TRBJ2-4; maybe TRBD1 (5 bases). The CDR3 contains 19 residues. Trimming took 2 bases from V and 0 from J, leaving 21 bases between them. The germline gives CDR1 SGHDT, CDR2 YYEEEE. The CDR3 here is CASSFTGLAGFTAKNIQYF. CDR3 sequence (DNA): TGTGCCAGCAGCTTCACAGGATTGGCTGGGTTTACAGCCAAAAACATTCAGTACTTC.

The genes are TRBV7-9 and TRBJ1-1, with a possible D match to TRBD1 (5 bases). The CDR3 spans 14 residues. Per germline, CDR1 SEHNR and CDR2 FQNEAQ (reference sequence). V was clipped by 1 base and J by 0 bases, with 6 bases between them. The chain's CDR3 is CASSLVRVNTEAFF. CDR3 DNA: TGTGCCAGCAGCTTAGTCAGGGTGAACACTGAAGCTTTCTTT.